This T cell receptor (beta chain) was documented in a study of T cells in localized non-small cell lung cancer. Comments on this clone: The antigen remains undetermined.

Method: immunoSEQ multiplex PCR; TCRdb's copy keeps in-frame clones and lacks some. The sample lists some 50,000 clones, approximately 80% occurring once. Study-level points and caveats: Sequencing covered just one tumor region, so heterogeneity cannot be ruled out. Higher adjacent-lung clonality was associated with shorter survival. Across samples, adjacent lung featured a median roughly 60 of the top 100 tumor clones.

The V gene's germline CDR1 is MNHNS and CDR2 SASEGT. The CDR3 runs to 11 residues. The ends were cut back, 7 bases at V and 5 bases at J, with 9 bases in the middle. The sample in question was peripheral blood mononuclear cells, obtained before any cancer treatment. The sequence came from a man aged 40-75 years with stage III lung adenocarcinoma. The V gene is TRBV6-1, the J gene TRBJ2-7; D is undetermined. CDR3 sequence reads: CASNLVHEQYF. CDR3 nucleotide sequence: TGTGCCAGCAACCTAGTCCACGAGCAGTACTTC.